Listed below are T cell receptor beta chains from one sample, sequenced in a study of OX40 agonist ivuxolimab in advanced cancers. TCRdb's copy holds only in-frame clones and misses some; the assay was immunoSEQ multiplex PCR. The sample carries some 45,000 clones, approximately 86% recorded once. This specimen consisted of CD4+ or CD8+ T cells sorted from blood, obtained in a trial of the OX40 agonist ivuxolimab. Receptors were obtained from an adult with an advanced solid tumor such as melanoma, head and neck, liver or kidney cancer. Each CDR3 is given with its conserved first and last residue. D genes are given only for firm matches.

TRBV6-1	-	TRBJ2-5	TGTGCCAGCAGTGAATCAGGGGTAAAGGGGGAGACCCAGTACTTC	CASSESGVKGETQYF
TRBV19	TRBD2	TRBJ2-3	TGTGCCAGTAGTATACTAGCGGCTAGCACAGATACGCAGTATTTT	CASSILAASTDTQYF
TRBV28	-	TRBJ1-5	TGTGCCAGCAGTTCCCCGGAAGGGCCCAATCAGCCCCAGCATTTT	CASSSPEGPNQPQHF
TRBV6-5	-	TRBJ2-2	TGTGCCAGCAGCTACTCAGGAAACACCGGGGAGCTGTTTTTT	CASSYSGNTGELFF
TRBV9	-	TRBJ1-3	TGTGCCAGCAGCACCACCTACTCTGGAAACACCATATATTTT	CASSTTYSGNTIYF
TRBV2	-	TRBJ1-1	TGTGCCAGCAGGGCCGAGGGACTTTCTGAAGCTTTCTTT	CASRAEGLSEAFF
TRBV6-5	-	TRBJ1-6	TGTGCCACCACTTCATTACTCAATTCACCCCTCCACTTT	CATTSLLNSPLHF
TRBV14	-	TRBJ1-1	TGTGCCAGCAGCCAACAGGTGAACACTGAAGCTTTCTTT	CASSQQVNTEAFF
TRBV18	TRBD2	TRBJ2-7	TGTGCCAGCTCACCACCGGCGAATAGCGGGAGGATATACGAGCAGTACTTC	CASSPPANSGRIYEQYF
TRBV5-4	TRBD1	TRBJ1-6	TGTGCCAGCAGGGACACAGGGGGTGACCATAATTCACCCCTCCACTTT	CASRDTGGDHNSPLHF